One and the same sample provided the 32 T cell receptor beta chains below, sequenced in a study of B cell selection in AIRE deficiency (dated by TCRdb to the late 2010s). Library preparation employed the immunoSEQ multiplex PCR assay. TCRdb holds this immuneACCESS table with in-frame rearrangements only. Some clones are missing; in checked studies, unresolved V genes explain under half, and the rest has no known cause. The sample table contains approximately 24,000 clones; only one count was recorded for 90% to 97% of them. The ten largest clones capture 0.15% to 0.2% of the sample. Conventional CD4 T cells were sorted as CD4+CD127+ cells. Sequenced: CD4+CD127+ conventional T cells sorted from PBMCs. Receptor source: a human donor in good health.

This clone was detected only once. The chain links TRBV27 to TRBJ2-6, with unresolved D. This CDR3 comprises 14 residues. CDR1 and CDR2 from the germline V gene are MNHEY and SMNVEV (reference sequence). Trimming stripped 5 bases from V and 4 bases from J, with 9 bases between. CDR3 in DNA: TGTGCCAGCAGTGAGGCTGTCGGGGCCAACGTCCTGACTTTC. Amino acids: CASSEAVGANVLTF.

In this sample, this clone turned up once. The chain is built from TRBV29-1 and TRBJ1-2, with a weak D call TRBD1 (5 bases). In germline, CDR1 is SQVTM, CDR2 ANQGSEA. The CDR3 is made up of 12 amino acids. V lost 4 bases and J lost 7, with 13 bases in between. The DNA for the CDR3 is TGCAGCGTTGGTTGGGGGGTAGGTGGCTACACCTTC. Its protein product is CSVGWGVGGYTF.

This rearrangement joins TRBV7-2 to TRBJ2-5, with TRBD2 identical over 13 bases. Trimming removed 5 bases from V and 5 bases from J; junction bases left unmatched: 11. This CDR3 comprises 17 residues. Germline CDR1 reads SGHTA; CDR2 reads FQGNSA. The CDR3 DNA is TGTGCCAGCAGCCTTGGGACTAGCGGGGCCTGGCATGAGACCCAGTACTTC. It codes for CASSLGTSGAWHETQYF.

This chain joins TRBV2 and TRBJ1-4; tentatively, D is TRBD1 (5 bases). Germline-derived CDR1 and CDR2 are SNHLY and FYNNEI. Trimming removed 2 bases from V and 2 bases from J, with 6 bases in between. There are 14 residues in the CDR3. CDR3 region: CASSERQTNEKLFF. DNA for the CDR3: TGTGCCAGCAGTGAAAGACAGACTAATGAAAAACTGTTTTTT.

The chain employs TRBV18 and TRBJ2-5; D unclear. The germline gives CDR1 KGHSH, CDR2 LQKENI. The CDR3 has 12 residues. V was pared by 3 bases and J by 5 bases, with 7 bases between. The CDR3, as DNA: TGTGCCAGCTCACCGGCCAGGGAGACCCAGTACTTC. It yields the protein CASSPARETQYF.

V is TRBV27 and J is TRBJ1-1; D unresolved. The CDR3 has 14 residues. Trimming removed 1 base from V and 1 base from J, with 7 bases in between. CDR1 and CDR2 (germline): MNHEY, SMNVEV (reference sequence). The CDR3 loop reads CASSLFSGNTEAFF. The CDR3, as DNA: TGTGCCAGCAGTTTATTTTCAGGGAACACTGAAGCTTTCTTT.

The CDR3, as DNA: TGTGCCAGCAGCTTAGGGTGGGGGGACGAGGAGACCCAGTACTTC. Amino acids: CASSLGWGDEETQYF. The genes are TRBV11-3 and TRBJ2-5, with D perhaps matching TRBD2 (6 bases). Looked up from germline, CDR1 is SGHNT and CDR2 is YENEEA. Trimming cost V 1 base and J 5 bases, with 14 bases left between them. The CDR3 spans 15 residues.

The chain is built from TRBV5-1 and TRBJ2-5; D tentatively fits TRBD1 or TRBD2 (5 bases each). Germline V gene data show CDR1 as SGHRS and CDR2 as YFSETQ. The CDR3 sequence is 16 residues long. Trimming took 1 base from V and 2 from J, leaving 15 bases between them. CDR3 sequence (DNA): TGCGCCAGCAGCTTGTCGGGACCCCAAAAACAAGAGACCCAGTACTTC. Amino acid sequence: CASSLSGPQKQETQYF.

The J gene is TRBJ2-2, the V gene TRBV7-6; TRBD2 matches 10 bases. V shed 5 bases, J shed 1 base, and the junction held 4 bases outside the gene matches. This CDR3 contains 16 residues. Germline V gene data show CDR1 as SGHVS and CDR2 as FNYEAQ. Here the CDR3 reads CASSQRGGRNTGELFF. The DNA of the CDR3 is TGTGCCAGCAGCCAGCGGGGGGGCCGGAACACCGGGGAGCTGTTTTTT.

The rearrangement uses TRBV7-2 and TRBJ2-1; D ambiguous. From germline, CDR1 is SGHTA and CDR2 FQGNSA. This CDR3 spans 12 amino acids. The V end lost 4 bases, the J end lost 4 bases, and 5 bases lay between the germline ends. Here the CDR3 reads CASSWEYNEQFF. The DNA for the CDR3 is TGTGCCAGCAGCTGGGAATACAATGAGCAGTTCTTC. The full variable domain, completed using reference TRBV7-2 and TRBJ2-1, is GAGVSQSPSNKVTEKGKDVELRCDPISGHTALYWYRQSLGQGLEFLIYFQGNSAPDKSGLPSDRFSAERTGGSVSTLTIQRTQQEDSAVYLCASSWEYNEQFFGPGTRLTVL.

DNA for the CDR3: TGTGCCAGCTCACCTCCGGCCGGGTCCACAGATACGCAGTATTTT. Translating gives CASSPPAGSTDTQYF. The chain couples TRBV18 to TRBJ2-3; the D is unclear. Trimming took 3 bases from V and 2 from J, leaving 12 bases between them. CDR3 length: 15 amino acids. Germline-derived CDR1 and CDR2 are KGHSH and LQKENI.

This chain uses TRBV11-1 with TRBJ1-6, with D maybe TRBD1 (5 bases). Germline CDR1 is SGHAT and CDR2 is FQDESV (reference sequence). The CDR3 totals 15 residues. V shed 0 bases and J shed 6 bases, with 9 bases lying between them. The chain's CDR3 is CASSLADIPNSPLHF. In DNA, the CDR3 is TGTGCCAGCAGCTTAGCGGACATCCCTAATTCACCCCTCCACTTT.

The CDR3 DNA follows: TGTGCCAGCAGCATCGACACAGCTGGGGGTGGCTACACCTTC. Translation: CASSIDTAGGGYTF. The chain links TRBV5-6 to TRBJ1-2; the D gene is possibly TRBD1 (5 bases). The V gene lost 4 bases and the J gene lost 7 bases, with 17 bases spanning the gap. Germline-derived CDR1 and CDR2 are SGHDT and YYEEEE. The CDR3 spans 14 residues.

V is TRBV25-1 and J is TRBJ1-2; a possible D gene is TRBD1 (5 bases). The CDR3 sequence is 14 residues long. Germline V gene data show CDR1 as MGHDK and CDR2 as SYGVNS. Trimming removed 2 bases from V and 5 bases from J, with 12 bases in between. The DNA of the CDR3 is TGTGCCAGCAGTGAAAGCAGGGCTGGGTATGGCTACACCTTC. Protein product: CASSESRAGYGYTF.

The chain has TRBV2 and TRBJ2-7; unclear D gene. V lost 4 bases to trimming and J lost 1 base, with 11 bases between them. This CDR3 contains 14 residues. The germline V gene has CDR1 SNHLY and CDR2 FYNNEI. This CDR3 is CASSGGSLSYEQYF. In DNA form, the CDR3 reads TGTGCCAGCAGTGGTGGGTCGCTTTCCTACGAGCAGTACTTC.

CDR3 in amino acids: CASSQDPYGYTF. The CDR3, as DNA: TGTGCCAGCAGCCAAGATCCCTATGGCTACACCTTC. This sequence joins TRBV14 and TRBJ1-2; D unresolved. The ends were cut back, 0 bases at V and 4 bases at J, with 3 bases in the middle. In germline, CDR1 is SGHDN, CDR2 FVKESK. This CDR3 has 12 residues.

V is TRBV5-1 and J is TRBJ1-1; tentatively, D is TRBD1 (5 bases). This CDR3 is built from 16 residues. V lost 0 bases and J 4 bases, leaving 16 bases between the germline ends. Germline V gene data show CDR1 as SGHRS and CDR2 as YFSETQ. The CDR3 sequence: CASSLAGSQGGTEAFF. Written as DNA, the CDR3 is TGCGCCAGCAGCTTGGCCGGTTCCCAGGGAGGCACTGAAGCTTTCTTT.

The rearrangement uses TRBV7-2 and TRBJ2-1; 8 nucleotides line up with TRBD2. The CDR3 has 17 residues. Germline V gene lookup returns CDR1 SGHTA and CDR2 FQGNSA. V was clipped by 0 bases and J by 4 bases; unmatched bases: 8. CDR3 loop: CASSLAPLAGTYNEQFF. CDR3 sequence (DNA): TGTGCCAGCAGCTTAGCTCCCCTAGCGGGCACGTACAATGAGCAGTTCTTC.

V usage is TRBV6-1 and J usage is TRBJ2-2; D possibly matches TRBD1 or TRBD2 (5 bases each). The germline V gene encodes CDR1 MNHNS and CDR2 SASEGT. The CDR3 runs to 15 residues. V dropped 2 bases and J dropped 4 bases, with 11 bases sitting between them. In DNA form, the CDR3 reads TGTGCCAGCAGTGAACGAAAGGGGACCACCGGGGAGCTGTTTTTT. Protein product: CASSERKGTTGELFF.

V and J are TRBV7-2 and TRBJ1-5; D is ambiguous. The CDR3 totals 14 residues. V was trimmed by 1 base and J by 2 bases, leaving 6 bases between them. Per the germline V gene, CDR1 is SGHTA and CDR2 is FQGNSA. CDR3: CASSLVGGNQPQHF. CDR3 DNA: TGTGCCAGCAGCTTAGTTGGGGGCAATCAGCCCCAGCATTTT.

The chain uses TRBV30 and TRBJ1-1; no definite D call. The CDR3 consists of 14 residues. Looked up from germline, CDR1 is GTSNPN and CDR2 is SVGIG (reference sequence). The ends were cut back, 0 bases at V and 1 base at J, with 9 bases in the middle. Here the CDR3 reads CAWSVSRANTEAFF. In nucleotides, the CDR3 is TGTGCCTGGAGTGTGAGTAGGGCGAACACTGAAGCTTTCTTT.

V and J are TRBV5-1 and TRBJ2-3; no firm D call. Looked up from germline, CDR1 is SGHRS and CDR2 is YFSETQ. CDR3 size: 19 residues. Trimming stripped 1 base from V and 3 bases from J, with 24 bases between. In DNA form, the CDR3 reads TGCGCCAGCAGCTTGAGTCCCCCCGGCCAAGAACGGATTACAGATACGCAGTATTTT. Amino acid sequence: CASSLSPPGQERITDTQYF.

V and J are TRBV9 and TRBJ2-5; 11 bases line up with TRBD2. The germline gives CDR1 SGDLS, CDR2 YYNGEE. CDR3 length equals 17 residues. The V segment lost 3 bases and the J segment 3 bases; nucleotides outside the gene matches: 10. In DNA, the CDR3 is TGTGCCAGCAGCGCGACGTTCAGGGGACTAGCGGAAGAGACCCAGTACTTC. Encoded protein: CASSATFRGLAEETQYF.

This rearrangement joins TRBV14 to TRBJ1-4, with TRBD1 matching 9 bases. Losses at the gene ends were 1 base for V and 8 bases for J; bases not matched to a gene: 5. CDR1 is SGHDN and CDR2 is FVKESK in the germline V gene. The CDR3 is 15 amino acids. The CDR3 loop is CASSQVGTGQEKLFF. The CDR3 DNA reads as TGTGCCAGCAGCCAAGTAGGGACAGGGCAGGAAAAACTGTTTTTT. Using reference TRBV14 and TRBJ1-4 for the parts outside the CDR3, the full variable domain is EAGVTQFPSHSVIEKGQTVTLRCDPISGHDNLYWYRRVMGKEIKFLLHFVKESKQDESGMPNNRFLAERTGGTYSTLKVQPAELEDSGVYFCASSQVGTGQEKLFFGSGTQLSVL.

There are a few counts of this clone. The J gene is TRBJ1-4, the V gene TRBV7-9; D is undetermined. Germline CDR1 is SEHNR and CDR2 is FQNEAQ (reference sequence). The CDR3 has 17 amino acids. Between the trimmed V and J ends, which lost 5 bases and 6 bases, there was a span of 22 bases. The CDR3 protein is CASSPASILRPDEKLFF. In DNA form, the CDR3 reads TGTGCCAGCAGCCCAGCCAGTATCCTGCGCCCGGATGAAAAACTGTTTTTT.

This chain uses TRBV7-8 with TRBJ2-7; D may be TRBD1 or TRBD2 (5 bases each). This CDR3 is 15 amino acids long. Germline assignment: CDR1 SGHVS and CDR2 FQNEAQ. Trimming removed 1 base at V and 2 bases at J, with 12 bases between. The DNA of the CDR3 is TGTGCCAGCAGCTTAGTCTCTTCGGGACCCTACGAGCAGTACTTC. Its translation is CASSLVSSGPYEQYF. Looking up the rest from reference TRBV7-8 and TRBJ2-7 gives the full variable domain: GAGVSQSPRYKVAKRGQDVALRCDPISGHVSLFWYQQALGQGPEFLTYFQNEAQLDKSGLPSDRFFAERPEGSVSTLKIQRTQQEDSAVYLCASSLVSSGPYEQYFGPGTRLTVT.

CDR3 amino acids: CASITLTSRTGKYQYF. The CDR3 DNA follows: TGCGCCAGCATAACCCTTACCTCACGGACAGGGAAATATCAGTACTTC. The J gene is TRBJ2-7, the V gene TRBV5-1; TRBD1 aligns across 8 bases. Trimming cost V 6 bases and J 10 bases; bases outside gene matches: 21. Germline V gene data show CDR1 as SGHRS and CDR2 as YFSETQ. The CDR3 has 16 amino acids.

J is TRBJ1-4 and V is TRBV5-1; perhaps TRBD1 as D (5 bases). Between the trimmed V and J ends, which lost 5 bases and 6 bases, there was a span of 14 bases. Germline V gene lookup returns CDR1 SGHRS and CDR2 YFSETQ. The CDR3 consists of 14 residues. CDR3 sequence: CASRGNAGDEKLFF. CDR3 DNA sequence: TGCGCCAGCAGGGGGAACGCGGGGGATGAAAAACTGTTTTTT.

Worth noting for this clone: A junction end diverges from the germline sequence, so it may reflect a read error. This sample includes further DNA sequences coding for the same CDR3. The J gene is TRBJ2-7, the V gene TRBV10-3; TRBD2 might be the D (6 bases). The CDR3 totals 14 residues. Germline V CDR1 and CDR2: ENHRY, SYGVKD. The CDR3 spells CAISDPGGAYEQYF. CDR3 DNA sequence: TGTGCCATTAGTGACCCCGGGGGAGCCTACGAGCAGTACTTC.

This clone was seen a handful of times. V is TRBV30 and J is TRBJ2-2, with D maybe TRBD2 (6 bases). V lost 2 bases and J 8 bases, leaving 9 bases between the germline ends. Germline CDR1 and CDR2: GTSNPN and SVGIG (reference sequence). The CDR3 has 12 residues. The CDR3 coding sequence is TGTGCCTGGAGTCCACGGGAGGGGGAGCTGTTTTTT. This gives the protein CAWSPREGELFF.

This chain uses TRBV7-6 with TRBJ1-1, with D possibly matching TRBD1 (5 bases). V dropped 1 base and J dropped 5 bases, with 17 bases sitting between them. Germline V gene data show CDR1 as SGHVS and CDR2 as FNYEAQ. The CDR3 length is 16 residues. The CDR3 DNA follows: TGTGCCAGCAGCTTAGGTACAGGTTGGGGAGGAACTGAAGCTTTCTTT. Amino acids: CASSLGTGWGGTEAFF.

This rearrangement joins TRBV5-1 to TRBJ1-6; D is possibly TRBD1 (6 bases). The germline CDR1 and CDR2 sequences are SGHRS and YFSETQ. V shed 2 bases and J shed 4 bases, with 16 bases lying between them. The CDR3 is made up of 17 amino acids. CDR3 coding DNA: TGCGCCAGCAGCTTTACGTTCTCGGGGGCTTATAATTCACCCCTCCACTTT. As protein: CASSFTFSGAYNSPLHF. Based on the CDR3 plus reference TRBV5-1 and TRBJ1-6, the full variable domain is KAGVTQTPRYLIKTRGQQVTLSCSPISGHRSVSWYQQTPGQGLQFLFEYFSETQRNKGNFPGRFSGRQFSNSRSEMNVSTLELGDSALYLCASSFTFSGAYNSPLHFGNGTRLTVT.